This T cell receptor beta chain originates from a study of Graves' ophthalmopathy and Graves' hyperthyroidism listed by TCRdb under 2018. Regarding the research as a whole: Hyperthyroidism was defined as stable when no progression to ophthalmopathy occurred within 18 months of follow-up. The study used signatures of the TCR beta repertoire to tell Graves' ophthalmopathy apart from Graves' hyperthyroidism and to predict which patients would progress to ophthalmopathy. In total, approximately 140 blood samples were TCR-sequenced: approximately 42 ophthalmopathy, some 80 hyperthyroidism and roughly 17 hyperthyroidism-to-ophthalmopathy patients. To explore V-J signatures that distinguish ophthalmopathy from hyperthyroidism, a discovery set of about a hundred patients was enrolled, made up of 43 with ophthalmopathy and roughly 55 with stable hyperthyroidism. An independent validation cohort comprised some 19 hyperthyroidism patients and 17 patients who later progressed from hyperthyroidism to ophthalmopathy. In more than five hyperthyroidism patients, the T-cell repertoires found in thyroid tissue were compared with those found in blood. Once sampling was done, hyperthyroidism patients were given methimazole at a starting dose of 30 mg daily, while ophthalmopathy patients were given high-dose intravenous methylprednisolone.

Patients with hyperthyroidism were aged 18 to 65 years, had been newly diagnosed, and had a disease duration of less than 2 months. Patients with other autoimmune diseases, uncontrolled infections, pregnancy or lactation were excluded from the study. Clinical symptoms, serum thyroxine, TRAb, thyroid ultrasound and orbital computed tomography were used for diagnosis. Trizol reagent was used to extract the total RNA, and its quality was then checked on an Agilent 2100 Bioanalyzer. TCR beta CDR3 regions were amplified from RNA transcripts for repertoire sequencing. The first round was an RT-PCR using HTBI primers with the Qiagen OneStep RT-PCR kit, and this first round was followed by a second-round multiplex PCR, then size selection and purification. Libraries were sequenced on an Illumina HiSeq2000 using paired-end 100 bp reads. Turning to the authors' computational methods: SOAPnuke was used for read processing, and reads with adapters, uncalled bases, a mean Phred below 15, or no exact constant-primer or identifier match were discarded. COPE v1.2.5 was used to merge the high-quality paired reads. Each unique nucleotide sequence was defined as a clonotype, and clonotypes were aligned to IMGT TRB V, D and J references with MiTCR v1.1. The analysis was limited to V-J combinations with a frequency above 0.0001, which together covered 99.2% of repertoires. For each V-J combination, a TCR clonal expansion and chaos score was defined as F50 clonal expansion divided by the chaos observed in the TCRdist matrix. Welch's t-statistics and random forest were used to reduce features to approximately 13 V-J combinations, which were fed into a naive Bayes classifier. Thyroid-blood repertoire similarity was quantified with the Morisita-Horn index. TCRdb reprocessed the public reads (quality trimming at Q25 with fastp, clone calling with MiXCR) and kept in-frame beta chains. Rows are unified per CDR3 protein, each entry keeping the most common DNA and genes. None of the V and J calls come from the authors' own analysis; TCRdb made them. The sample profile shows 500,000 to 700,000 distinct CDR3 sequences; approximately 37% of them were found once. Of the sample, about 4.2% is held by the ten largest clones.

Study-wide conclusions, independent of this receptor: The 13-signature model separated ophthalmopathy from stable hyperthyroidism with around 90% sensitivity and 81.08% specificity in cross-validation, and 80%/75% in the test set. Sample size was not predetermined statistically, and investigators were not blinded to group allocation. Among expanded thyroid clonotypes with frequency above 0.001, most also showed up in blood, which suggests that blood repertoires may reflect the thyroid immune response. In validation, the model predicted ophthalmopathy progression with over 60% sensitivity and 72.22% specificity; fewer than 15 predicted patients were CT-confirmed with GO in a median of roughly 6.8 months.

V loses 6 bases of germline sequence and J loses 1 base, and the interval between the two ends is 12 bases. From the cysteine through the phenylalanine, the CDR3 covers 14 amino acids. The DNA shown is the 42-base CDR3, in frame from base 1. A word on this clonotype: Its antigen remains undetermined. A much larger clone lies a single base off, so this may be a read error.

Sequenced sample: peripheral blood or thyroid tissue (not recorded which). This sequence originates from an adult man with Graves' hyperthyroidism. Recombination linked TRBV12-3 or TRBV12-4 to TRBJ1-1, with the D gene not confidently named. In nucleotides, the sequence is TGTGCCAGCAGCTCATATGGGTCGAACACTGAAGCTTTCTTT. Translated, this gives CASSSYGSNTEAFF.